Below, 5 T cell receptor beta chains from the same sample are listed, as sequenced in a study of CD8 T cells in Susac syndrome. Reverse transcription of 0.5 to 1 ug RNA was performed with random hexamers. TCRdb re-derived calls from the immunoSEQ multiplex PCR reads in MiXCR, one entry per CDR3 protein. Of about 27,000 distinct CDR3 sequences in the sample, less than 95% were seen once. The sequencing sample was made of CD8+ T cells from PBMCs. The receptors were sampled from a human donor in good health.

This clonotype was observed a single time. This sequence joins TRBV11-3 and TRBJ2-7; TRBD1 agrees at 9 bases. This CDR3 contains 14 residues. Unmatched junction bases numbered 8, after V lost 5 bases and J lost 6 bases. The V gene's germline CDR1 is SGHNT and CDR2 YENEEA. CDR3: CASSLSGTGREQYF. DNA of the CDR3: TGTGCCAGCAGCCTATCCGGGACAGGGCGCGAGCAGTACTTC.

This chain joins TRBV12-3 or TRBV12-4 and TRBJ2-7, with 9 bases lining up with TRBD1. Losses at the gene ends were 5 bases for V and 7 bases for J; bases not matched to a gene: 15. The length of the CDR3 is 16 residues. In nucleotides, the CDR3 is TGTGCCAGCAGTCCCGGGACAGGGCTATCCATTGTGGAGCAGTACTTC. Its translation: CASSPGTGLSIVEQYF.

With respect to this clonotype: The germline gene is not matched at one end of the junction; a read error may be the cause. This chain uses TRBV27 with TRBJ2-1; 9 positions agree with TRBD1. The CDR3 is made up of 18 amino acids. Germline values: CDR1 MNHEY, CDR2 SMNVEV (reference sequence). CDR3 bases: TGTGCCAGCAGTTTTCGCCTAACAGGGGGCATTTCCTTCAATGAGCAGTTCTTC. It yields the protein CASSFRLTGGISFNEQFF.

This sequence joins TRBV4-3 and TRBJ1-1, with 8 bases fitting TRBD1. The CDR3 is 18 amino acids. V lost 4 bases and J lost 0; bases outside the gene matches: 13. The germline gives CDR1 LGHNA, CDR2 YSLEER. The CDR3 region has the DNA TGCGCCAGCAGCCTGGACCCGAGGACAGGGACTATGAACACTGAAGCTTTCTTT. Its protein is CASSLDPRTGTMNTEAFF.

The V call is TRBV21-1, the J call TRBJ2-5; the table's D call of TRBD1 was not tested on the DNA. TRBV21-1 counts as a pseudogene. This CDR3 has 15 residues. The CDR3 DNA reads TGTGCCAGATTTCCTGACAGGGGAAAGGGAGAGACCCAGTACTTC. Protein sequence: CARFPDRGKGETQYF.